This passage covers 3 T cell receptor beta chains from one sample sequenced in a study of response to subunit inactivated influenza vaccine. TCRdb passed the RT-PCR reads through MiXCR, listing each CDR3 protein once. Counted here are 450,000 to 700,000 distinct CDR3 sequences, 11% to 15% occurring once; the ten biggest clones make up approximately 10%. Sequenced material: PBMCs from blood, taken 11 to 12 days after vaccination. The receptors come from a man aged 45-60 years who received an inactivated influenza vaccine.

This clonotype was counted between two and nine times. The V gene is TRBV20-1, the J gene TRBJ2-3; TRBD2 matches at 9 bases. The V gene end was trimmed by 5 bases and the J gene end by 4 bases; junction bases not matched to a gene: 13. The CDR3 extends over 16 amino acids. CDR1 and CDR2 from the germline V gene are DFQATT and SNEGSKA (reference sequence). CDR3 nucleotide sequence: TGCAGTGCTCTCTCGGCGGGCGGGAGGGCCGCAGATACGCAGTATTTT. It yields the protein CSALSAGGRAADTQYF.

This clonotype was seen a handful of times. V gene TRBV12-3 or TRBV12-4 combines with J gene TRBJ2-7; D remains ambiguous. V was cut by 7 bases and J by 4 bases, with 11 bases left in between. CDR3 length: 12 residues. CDR3 region: CASKAVGYEQYF. CDR3 DNA sequence: TGTGCCAGCAAGGCAGTTGGATACGAGCAGTACTTC.

The V and J genes are TRBV6-4 and TRBJ2-5, with D unresolved. The CDR3 loop spans 13 amino acids. V lost 4 bases and J 5 bases, leaving 11 bases between the germline ends. The germline CDR1 and CDR2 sequences are MRHNA and SNTAGT. CDR3 region: CASSVSSAETQYF. The CDR3 DNA follows: TGTGCCAGCAGTGTGAGCAGTGCGGAGACCCAGTACTTC.